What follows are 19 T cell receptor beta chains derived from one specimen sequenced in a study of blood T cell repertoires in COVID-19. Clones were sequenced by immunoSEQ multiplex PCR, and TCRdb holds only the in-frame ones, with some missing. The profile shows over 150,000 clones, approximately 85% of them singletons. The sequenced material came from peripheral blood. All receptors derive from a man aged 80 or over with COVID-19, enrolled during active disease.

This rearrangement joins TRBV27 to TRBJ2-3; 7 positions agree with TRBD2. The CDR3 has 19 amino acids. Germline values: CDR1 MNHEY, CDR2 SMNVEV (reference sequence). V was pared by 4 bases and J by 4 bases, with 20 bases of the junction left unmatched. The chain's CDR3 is CASSSSLVLVGGRSDTQYF. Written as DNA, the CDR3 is TGTGCCAGCAGTTCATCTCTCGTATTAGTGGGGGGGAGGTCAGATACGCAGTATTTT.

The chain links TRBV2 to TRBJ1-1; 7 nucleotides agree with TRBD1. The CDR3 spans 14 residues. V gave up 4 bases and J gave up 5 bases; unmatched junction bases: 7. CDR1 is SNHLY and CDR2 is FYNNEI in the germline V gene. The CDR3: CASSGLGGWTEAFF. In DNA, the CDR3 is TGTGCCAGCAGTGGATTAGGGGGCTGGACTGAAGCTTTCTTT.

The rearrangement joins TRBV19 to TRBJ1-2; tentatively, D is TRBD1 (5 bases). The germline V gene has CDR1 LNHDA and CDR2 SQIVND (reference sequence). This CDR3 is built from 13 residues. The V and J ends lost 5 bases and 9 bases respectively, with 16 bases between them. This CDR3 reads CASSVTGRPSYTF. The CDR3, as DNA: TGTGCCAGTAGTGTCACAGGTCGGCCAAGCTACACCTTC.

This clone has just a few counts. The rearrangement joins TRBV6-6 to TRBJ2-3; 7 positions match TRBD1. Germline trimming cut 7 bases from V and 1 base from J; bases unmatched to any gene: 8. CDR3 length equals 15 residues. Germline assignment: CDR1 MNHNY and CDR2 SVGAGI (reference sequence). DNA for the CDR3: TGTGCCAGCACCATCGACAGGGTCGGCACAGATACGCAGTATTTT. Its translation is CASTIDRVGTDTQYF.

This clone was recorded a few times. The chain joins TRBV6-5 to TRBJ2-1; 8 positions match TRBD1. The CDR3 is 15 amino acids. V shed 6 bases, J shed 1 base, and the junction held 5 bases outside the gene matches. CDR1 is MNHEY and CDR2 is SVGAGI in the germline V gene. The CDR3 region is CASSLDRASYNEQFF. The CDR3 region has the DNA TGTGCCAGCAGCTTGGACAGGGCTTCCTACAATGAGCAGTTCTTC.

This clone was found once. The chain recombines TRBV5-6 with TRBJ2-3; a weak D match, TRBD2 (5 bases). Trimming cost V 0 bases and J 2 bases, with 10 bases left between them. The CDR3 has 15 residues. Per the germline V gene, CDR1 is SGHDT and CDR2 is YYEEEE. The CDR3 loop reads CASSLGHGDTDTQYF. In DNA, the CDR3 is TGTGCCAGCAGCTTGGGTCACGGGGACACAGATACGCAGTATTTT.

CDR3: CASSLGPGRDTEAFF. The CDR3 DNA reads as TGTGCCAGCAGCTTAGGTCCAGGGCGGGATACTGAAGCTTTCTTT. The chain carries TRBV7-8 and TRBJ1-1, with D perhaps TRBD1 (5 bases). The V and J ends lost 1 base and 5 bases respectively, with 14 bases between them. The length of the CDR3 is 15 residues. Germline-derived CDR1 and CDR2 are SGHVS and FQNEAQ.

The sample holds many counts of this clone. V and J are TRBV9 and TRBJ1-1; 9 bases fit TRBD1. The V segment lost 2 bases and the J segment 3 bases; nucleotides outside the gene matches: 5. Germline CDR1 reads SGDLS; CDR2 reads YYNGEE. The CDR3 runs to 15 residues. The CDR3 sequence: CASSVGTGLDTEAFF. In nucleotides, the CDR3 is TGTGCCAGCAGCGTCGGGACAGGGCTGGACACTGAAGCTTTCTTT.

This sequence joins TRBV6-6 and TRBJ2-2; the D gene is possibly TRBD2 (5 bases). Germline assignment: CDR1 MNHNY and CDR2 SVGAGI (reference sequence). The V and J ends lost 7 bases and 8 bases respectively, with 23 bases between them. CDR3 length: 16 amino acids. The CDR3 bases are TGTGCCAGCATCTCCCTGGCGGGTATCCTTTTGGGGGAGCTGTTTTTT. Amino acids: CASISLAGILLGELFF.

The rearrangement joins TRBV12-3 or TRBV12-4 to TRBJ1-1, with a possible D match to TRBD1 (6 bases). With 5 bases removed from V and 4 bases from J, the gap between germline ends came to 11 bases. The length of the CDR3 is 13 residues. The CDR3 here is CASSPTGSTEAFF. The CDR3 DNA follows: TGTGCCAGCAGTCCAACAGGGAGCACTGAAGCTTTCTTT.

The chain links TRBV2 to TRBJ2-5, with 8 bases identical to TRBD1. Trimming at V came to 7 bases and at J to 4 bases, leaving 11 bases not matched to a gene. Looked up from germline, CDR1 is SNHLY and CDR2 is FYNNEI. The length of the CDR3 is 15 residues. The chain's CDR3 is CASNPHAGTGETQYF. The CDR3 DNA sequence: TGTGCCAGCAACCCACACGCCGGGACAGGAGAGACCCAGTACTTC. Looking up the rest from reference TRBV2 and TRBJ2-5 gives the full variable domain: EPEVTQTPSHQVTQMGQEVILRCVPISNHLYFYWYRQILGQKVEFLVSFYNNEISEKSEIFDDQFSVERPDGSNFTLKIRSTKLEDSAMYFCASNPHAGTGETQYFGPGTRLLVL.

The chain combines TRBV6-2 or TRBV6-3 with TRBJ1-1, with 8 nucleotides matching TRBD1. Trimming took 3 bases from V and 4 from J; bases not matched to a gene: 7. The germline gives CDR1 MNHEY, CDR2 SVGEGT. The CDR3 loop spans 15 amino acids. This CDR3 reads CASSYGRGLGTEAFF. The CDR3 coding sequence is TGTGCCAGCAGTTATGGCAGGGGGCTTGGCACTGAAGCTTTCTTT.

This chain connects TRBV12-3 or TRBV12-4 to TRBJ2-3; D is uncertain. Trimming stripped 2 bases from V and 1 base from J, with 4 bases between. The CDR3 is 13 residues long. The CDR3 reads CASSLSGTDTQYF. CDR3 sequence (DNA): TGTGCCAGCAGTTTATCGGGCACAGATACGCAGTATTTT.

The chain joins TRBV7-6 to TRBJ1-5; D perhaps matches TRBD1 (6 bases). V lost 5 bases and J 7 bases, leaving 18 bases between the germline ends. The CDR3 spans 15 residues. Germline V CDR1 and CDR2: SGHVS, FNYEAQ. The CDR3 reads CASSKGGAPVQPQHF. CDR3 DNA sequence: TGTGCCAGCAGCAAGGGGGGGGCCCCGGTCCAGCCCCAGCATTTT.

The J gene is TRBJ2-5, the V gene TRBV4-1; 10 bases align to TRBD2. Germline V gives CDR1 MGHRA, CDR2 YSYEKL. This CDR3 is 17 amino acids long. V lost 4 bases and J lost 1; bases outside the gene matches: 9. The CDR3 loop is CASSRQTSGASQETQYF. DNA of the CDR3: TGCGCCAGCAGCCGCCAAACTAGCGGGGCGAGCCAAGAGACCCAGTACTTC.

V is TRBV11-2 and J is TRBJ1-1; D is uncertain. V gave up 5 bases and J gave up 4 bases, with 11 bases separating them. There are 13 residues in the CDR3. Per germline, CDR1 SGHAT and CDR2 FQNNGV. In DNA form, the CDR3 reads TGTGCCAGCAGCCGAGGGTCGGCCACTGAAGCTTTCTTT. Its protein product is CASSRGSATEAFF.

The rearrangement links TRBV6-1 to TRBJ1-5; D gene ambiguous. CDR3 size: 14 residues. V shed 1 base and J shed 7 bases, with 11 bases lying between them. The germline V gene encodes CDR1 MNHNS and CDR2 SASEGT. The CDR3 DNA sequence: TGTGCCAGCAGTGAAGGGTTCGCAGGCCAGCCCCAGCATTTT. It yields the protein CASSEGFAGQPQHF.

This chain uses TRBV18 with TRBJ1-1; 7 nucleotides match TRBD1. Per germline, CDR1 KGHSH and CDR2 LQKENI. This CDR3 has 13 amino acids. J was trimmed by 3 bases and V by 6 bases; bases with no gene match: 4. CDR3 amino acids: CASSPGQHTEAFF. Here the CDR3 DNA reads TGTGCCAGCTCGCCGGGACAGCACACTGAAGCTTTCTTT.

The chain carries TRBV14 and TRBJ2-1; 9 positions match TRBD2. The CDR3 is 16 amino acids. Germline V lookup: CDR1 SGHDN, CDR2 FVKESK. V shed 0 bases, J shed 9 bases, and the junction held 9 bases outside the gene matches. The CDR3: CASSQDALAGAGEQFF. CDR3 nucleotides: TGTGCCAGCAGCCAAGATGCGTTAGCGGGGGCTGGTGAGCAGTTCTTC.